This is a list of T cell receptor beta chains from one sample in a study of blood T cells in healthy people across ages. TCRdb re-called the 5' RACE reads through MiXCR, storing one row per CDR3 protein. In the table there are fewer than 2 million distinct CDR3 sequences, roughly two fifths of which are singletons. Sequenced: blood. These receptors all stem from a human donor in good health. Both conserved end residues are part of each CDR3. The order of the fields is V gene, D gene, clone size, J gene, CDR3 length, CDR3 protein, CDR3 DNA. D genes are given only for firm matches. A row's size may be missing; if present it is once, few, many or a size class.

>TRBV29-1|.|medium-sized|TRBJ2-5|14
CSVHTKVVGETQYF
TGCAGCGTCCATACCAAAGTGGTAGGCGAGACCCAGTACTTC
>TRBV4-3|TRBD2|.|TRBJ2-2|18
CASSQDLGGGRNTGELFF
TGCGCCAGCAGCCAAGATTTAGGCGGGGGGCGAAACACCGGGGAGCTGTTTTTT
>TRBV10-3|.|.|TRBJ2-5|13
CAIKRTPESEQYF
TGTGCCATCAAACGGACTCCCGAATCTGAGCAGTACTTC
>TRBV25-1|.|.|TRBJ1-4|14
CASRESVANEKLFF
TGTGCCAGCAGGGAGAGTGTGGCTAATGAAAAACTGTTTTTT
>TRBV7-3|.|.|TRBJ2-7|15
CASSADRTSSYEQYF
TGTGCCAGCAGCGCCGACAGGACCAGCTCCTACGAGCAGTACTTC
>TRBV7-2|.|few|TRBJ2-1|14
CASSYTSLNNEQFF
TGTGCCAGCAGCTACACCTCATTGAACAATGAGCAGTTCTTC
>TRBV20-1|.|.|TRBJ2-5|15
CSAPPPGSNQETQYF
TGCAGTGCTCCCCCCCCAGGGTCAAACCAAGAGACCCAGTACTTC
>TRBV3-1|.|few|TRBJ1-2|13
CASSETRQSGYTF
TGTGCCAGCAGCGAAACACGGCAATCTGGCTACACCTTC
>TRBV4-3|.|.|TRBJ1-6|17
CASSQGLSSSYNSPLHF
TGCGCCAGCAGCCAAGGACTCTCGAGCTCCTATAATTCACCCCTCCACTTT
>TRBV24-1|TRBD2|few|TRBJ2-3|14
CATSPGTSPDTQYF
TGTGCCACCAGTCCCGGGACTAGCCCAGATACGCAGTATTTT
>TRBV3-1|TRBD1|.|TRBJ1-2|13
CASSQRDRVSYTF
TGTGCCAGCAGCCAACGGGACAGGGTTAGTTACACCTTC
>TRBV28|.|.|TRBJ1-4|16
CASTTPAETTNEKLFF
TGTGCCAGCACCACACCGGCCGAAACAACCAATGAAAAACTGTTTTTT
>TRBV4-2|.|few|TRBJ1-6|13
CASSQARVSPLHF
TGTGCCAGCAGCCAGGCCCGGGTGTCACCCCTCCACTTT
>TRBV12-3/TRBV12-4|.|.|TRBJ2-2|13
CASSLGGAGSLFF
TGTGCCAGCAGTTTGGGGGGGGCAGGGTCCCTGTTTTTT
>TRBV10-3|.|many|TRBJ2-1|14
CAISESAGNNEQFF
TGTGCCATCAGTGAGAGTGCCGGCAACAATGAGCAGTTCTTC
>TRBV7-2|.|few|TRBJ2-7|19
CASSPLSSWAGSESYEQYF
TGTGCCAGCAGCCCCCTCTCTAGTTGGGCTGGTAGCGAGTCCTACGAGCAGTACTTC
>TRBV7-9|TRBD2|.|TRBJ2-3|15
CASSPASGGRDTQYF
TGTGCCAGCAGCCCCGCTAGCGGGGGGAGAGATACGCAGTATTTT
>TRBV9|.|.|TRBJ1-1|14
CASSVEGESTEAFF
TGTGCCAGCAGCGTGGAGGGGGAGAGCACTGAAGCTTTCTTT
>TRBV6-6|.|few|TRBJ1-2|14
CASSYDMDSYGYTF
TGTGCCAGCAGTTACGACATGGATAGCTATGGCTACACCTTC
>TRBV5-1|TRBD1|.|TRBJ2-4|16
CASSIPFRGAKNIQYF
TGCGCCAGCAGCATCCCCTTCAGGGGGGCCAAAAACATTCAGTACTTC
>TRBV11-3|.|.|TRBJ2-3|13
CASSDKSRDTQYF
TGTGCCAGCAGCGACAAGTCCCGAGATACGCAGTATTTT
>TRBV28|.|once|TRBJ1-1|16
CASSRGEALRNTEAFF
TGTGCCAGCAGTCGGGGGGAGGCACTTAGGAACACTGAAGCTTTCTTT
>TRBV15|.|.|TRBJ1-5|13
CATSRTQGQPQHF
TGTGCCACCAGCAGAACCCAGGGTCAGCCCCAGCATTTT
>TRBV20-1|.|.|TRBJ2-5|13
CSAANYAAETQYF
TGCAGTGCTGCCAACTATGCGGCGGAGACCCAGTACTTC
>TRBV4-1|TRBD2|few|TRBJ2-1|15
CASSARGLAANEQFF
TGCGCCAGCAGCGCTAGGGGACTAGCCGCAAATGAGCAGTTCTTC
>TRBV9|.|.|TRBJ1-1|15
CASSLEGRMNTEAFF
TGTGCCAGCAGCCTCGAGGGAAGAATGAACACTGAAGCTTTCTTT
>TRBV7-2|.|few|TRBJ2-1|14
CASSLATGHNEQFF
TGTGCCAGCAGCTTAGCTACAGGGCACAATGAGCAGTTCTTC
>TRBV5-1|.|.|TRBJ2-3|14
CASSLDTHTDTQYF
TGCGCCAGCAGCTTGGACACTCACACAGATACGCAGTATTTT
>TRBV7-9|TRBD1|.|TRBJ1-2|15
CASSLGGTAYYGYTF
TGTGCCAGCAGCTTAGGAGGGACAGCTTATTATGGCTACACCTTC
>TRBV5-6|.|.|TRBJ2-3|16
CASSFLVQGPFHTQYF
TGTGCCAGCAGCTTTTTGGTCCAGGGGCCCTTCCATACGCAGTATTTT
>TRBV3-1|.|.|TRBJ2-5|14
CASSHIREQETQYF
TGTGCCAGCAGCCACATCAGGGAGCAAGAGACCCAGTACTTC
>TRBV20-1|TRBD1|.|TRBJ1-5|16
CSARRGGGGADQPQHF
TGCAGTGCTAGAAGAGGGGGAGGGGGCGCAGATCAGCCCCAGCATTTT
>TRBV28|TRBD1|.|TRBJ1-5|16
CASRNPGTGVNQPQHF
TGTGCCAGCAGAAATCCTGGGACAGGGGTCAATCAGCCCCAGCATTTT
>TRBV29-1|.|many|TRBJ2-3|12
CSVAQVADTQYF
TGCAGCGTCGCTCAGGTAGCGGATACGCAGTATTTT
>TRBV20-1|TRBD1|few|TRBJ2-1|14
CSATYRGAYNEQFF
TGCAGTGCTACCTACAGGGGGGCCTACAATGAGCAGTTCTTC